These 2 T cell receptor beta chains share one sample of origin, sequenced in a study of neoadjuvant anti-PD-1 for oral cavity cancer. TCRdb's copy holds only in-frame clones and misses some; the assay was immunoSEQ multiplex PCR. The table has 15,000 to 20,000 clones, roughly 60% seen once. The sequences come from PBMCs, collected before nivolumab (anti-PD-1) treatment. Every receptor here comes from a person between 35 and 79 years old with oral cavity squamous cell carcinoma.

In nucleotides, the CDR3 is TGCGCCAGTCCATCCTCGGGCGGCGGGGAGCTGTTTTTT. Translated, it gives CASPSSGGGELFF. J is TRBJ2-2 and V is TRBV4-1; D uncertain. Germline V gene data show CDR1 as MGHRA and CDR2 as YSYEKL. The CDR3 is 13 residues long. The V end lost 9 bases, the J end lost 7 bases, and 15 bases lay between the germline ends.

In the case of this clone: The junction differs from germline at one of its ends, possibly a read error. This chain uses TRBV19 with TRBJ1-5; D uncertain. The CDR3 has 13 amino acids. Germline CDR1 and CDR2: LNHDA and SQIVND (reference sequence). The CDR3 nucleotides read TGTGCTAGTAGAACCCGGGCAGCCCAGCCCCAGCATTTT. Its protein is CASRTRAAQPQHF.